Presented here are 5 T cell receptor beta chains from one specimen sequenced in a study of cytomegalovirus exposure and HLA in healthy donors. Primers for the PCR totalled 60 Vbeta and 13 Jbeta. The table came from immunoSEQ multiplex PCR; TCRdb's copy has only in-frame clones and leaves some out. The clone table shows roughly 140,000 clones, with the ten largest holding 0.96%. The material sequenced was PBMCs. The receptor set was obtained from a male donor in good health and CMV-seronegative.

The V call is TRBV10-1, the J call TRBJ1-5; 10 nucleotides match TRBD1. The CDR3 consists of 13 residues. The V gene end was trimmed by 8 bases and the J gene end by 4 bases; junction bases not matched to a gene: 2. Per the germline V gene, CDR1 is WNHNN and CDR2 is SYGVQD (reference sequence). CDR3 region: CASGGQGNQPQHF. DNA for the CDR3: TGCGCCAGCGGGGGACAGGGGAATCAGCCCCAGCATTTT.

The chain employs TRBV18 and TRBJ2-7; TRBD1 matches at 7 bases. There are 15 residues in the CDR3. Germline CDR1 KGHSH, CDR2 LQKENI. V was clipped by 4 bases and J by 5 bases; unmatched bases: 11. The CDR3: CASSRITGTANEQYF. DNA of the CDR3: TGTGCCAGCTCACGGATTACCGGGACAGCCAACGAGCAGTACTTC.

The J gene is TRBJ2-7, the V gene TRBV7-9; D is ambiguous. CDR1 is SEHNR and CDR2 is FQNEAQ in the germline V gene (reference sequence). The CDR3 sequence is 12 residues long. Trimming cost V 4 bases and J 1 base, with 5 bases left between them. The CDR3 nucleotides read TGTGCCAGCAGCTCCCCATCCTACGAGCAGTACTTC. It is translated as CASSSPSYEQYF.

This sequence joins TRBV6-5 and TRBJ1-2; D is possibly TRBD1 (6 bases). Per the germline V gene, CDR1 is MNHEY and CDR2 is SVGAGI. V was clipped by 0 bases and J by 6 bases, with 11 bases between them. CDR3 length: 14 residues. The CDR3 coding sequence is TGTGCCAGCAGTTACTCGAAGGGGGTAAATGGCTACACCTTC. Translated, it gives CASSYSKGVNGYTF.

The V gene is TRBV28, the J gene TRBJ2-7; 7 positions agree with TRBD2. The CDR3 is made up of 15 amino acids. With 4 bases clipped from V and 2 bases from J, the junction kept 8 bases outside the gene matches. The germline V gene encodes CDR1 MDHEN and CDR2 SYDVKM. The CDR3 reads CASSSRLALAYEQYF. The CDR3 region has the DNA TGTGCCAGCAGTTCCCGACTAGCCCTTGCCTACGAGCAGTACTTC.